Listed below are T cell receptor beta chains from one sample, sequenced in a study of CD8 T cells in Susac syndrome. Using its own MiXCR run on the immunoSEQ multiplex PCR reads, TCRdb lists one record per CDR3 protein. Of 120,000 to 150,000 distinct CDR3 sequences listed, 85% to 95% were seen once; the top ten hold over 0.1%. The source material was CD4+ T cells from PBMCs. These receptors were obtained from a human donor with multiple sclerosis. The CDR3 runs from the conserved cysteine through the conserved F or W. The order of the fields is V gene, J gene, CDR3 protein.

TRBV14,TRBJ1-3,CASSPVGGNTIYF
TRBV29-1,TRBJ2-7,CSVDGLGGPYEQYF
TRBV20-1,TRBJ1-5,CSARGGQGVKEPQHF
TRBV7-9,TRBJ2-3,CASSLGTSDTQYF
TRBV4-1,TRBJ1-1,CASSQDLEGRTEAFF
TRBV28,TRBJ2-1,CASSRRGEQFF
TRBV28,TRBJ1-5,CASSLWGAESNQPQHF
TRBV7-8,TRBJ1-6,CASSSMGPPNSPLHF
TRBV30,TRBJ2-3,CAWSDTDTQYF
TRBV7-8,TRBJ1-5,CASSRGDRGNQPQHF
TRBV3-1,TRBJ2-7,CASSQGSGQYF
TRBV3-1,TRBJ2-1,CASSRPPGGLNNEQFF
TRBV20-1,TRBJ2-5,CSAGTSGAGIQETQYF
TRBV6-2/TRBV6-3,TRBJ1-1,CASSYRQGNTEAFF
TRBV15,TRBJ1-6,CATSGRSFNSPLHF
TRBV29-1,TRBJ2-3,CSVGAGAYTDTQYF
TRBV29-1,TRBJ2-1,CSVLPGLAGYEQFF
TRBV20-1,TRBJ2-1,CSAHRGRATYNEQFF